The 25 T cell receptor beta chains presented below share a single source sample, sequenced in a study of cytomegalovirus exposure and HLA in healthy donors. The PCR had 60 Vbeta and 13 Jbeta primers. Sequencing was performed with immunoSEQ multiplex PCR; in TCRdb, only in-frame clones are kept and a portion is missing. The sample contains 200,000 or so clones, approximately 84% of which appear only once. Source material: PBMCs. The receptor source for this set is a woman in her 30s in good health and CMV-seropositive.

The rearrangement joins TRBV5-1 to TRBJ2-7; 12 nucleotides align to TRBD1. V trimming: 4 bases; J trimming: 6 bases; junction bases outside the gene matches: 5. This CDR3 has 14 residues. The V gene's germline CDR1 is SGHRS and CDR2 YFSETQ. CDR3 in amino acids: CASSTRDRGLEQYF. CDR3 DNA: TGCGCCAGCAGCACCCGGGACAGGGGGCTCGAGCAGTACTTC.

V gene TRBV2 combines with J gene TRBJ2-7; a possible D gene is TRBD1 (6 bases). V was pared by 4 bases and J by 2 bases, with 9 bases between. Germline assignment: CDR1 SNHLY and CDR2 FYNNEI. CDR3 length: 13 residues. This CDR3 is CASSGTDTYEQYF. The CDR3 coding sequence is TGTGCCAGCAGTGGGACAGATACCTACGAGCAGTACTTC.

The CDR3, as DNA: TGTGCCAGTTCAGGGTTGGGCTACACCTTC. It codes for CASSGLGYTF. The chain is built from TRBV2 and TRBJ1-2; the D gene is possibly TRBD1 (5 bases). Germline V CDR1 and CDR2: SNHLY, FYNNEI. The CDR3 sequence is 10 residues long. V was clipped by 9 bases and J by 8 bases, with 10 bases between them.

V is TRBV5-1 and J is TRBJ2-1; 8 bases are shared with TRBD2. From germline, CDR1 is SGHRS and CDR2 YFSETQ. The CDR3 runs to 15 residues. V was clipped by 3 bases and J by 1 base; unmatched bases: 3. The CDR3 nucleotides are TGCGCCAGCAGCTCACTAGCGGAATCCTACAATGAGCAGTTCTTC. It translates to CASSSLAESYNEQFF.

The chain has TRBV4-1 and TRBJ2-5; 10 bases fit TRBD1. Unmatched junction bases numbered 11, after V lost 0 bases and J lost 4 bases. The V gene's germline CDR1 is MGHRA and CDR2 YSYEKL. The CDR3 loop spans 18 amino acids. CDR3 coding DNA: TGCGCCAGCAGCCAAGATCGGGCGACAGGGGGCTTGATAGAGACCCAGTACTTC. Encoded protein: CASSQDRATGGLIETQYF.

CDR3 protein: CATLAGAGETQYF. For the CDR3, the DNA is TGTGCCACCCTAGCGGGAGCAGGAGAGACCCAGTACTTC. V gene TRBV10-3 combines with J gene TRBJ2-5, with 10 bases identical to TRBD2. V was clipped by 10 bases and J by 4 bases; unmatched bases: 6. Germline CDR1 and CDR2: ENHRY and SYGVKD. This CDR3 comprises 13 residues.

This CDR3 is CASSPGLALDTQYF. The CDR3 nucleotides are TGTGCCAGCAGCCCGGGACTGGCTTTGGATACGCAGTATTTT. The genes are TRBV6-5 and TRBJ2-3; tentatively, D is TRBD2 (6 bases). V lost 6 bases and J 6 bases, leaving 16 bases between the germline ends. Looked up from germline, CDR1 is MNHEY and CDR2 is SVGAGI. This CDR3 spans 14 amino acids.

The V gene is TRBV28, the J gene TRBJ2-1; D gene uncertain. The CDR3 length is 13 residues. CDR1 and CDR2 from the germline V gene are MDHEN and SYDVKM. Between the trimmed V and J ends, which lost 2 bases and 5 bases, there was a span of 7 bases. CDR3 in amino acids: CASSLSPDNEQFF. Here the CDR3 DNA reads TGTGCCAGCAGTTTAAGTCCGGACAATGAGCAGTTCTTC.

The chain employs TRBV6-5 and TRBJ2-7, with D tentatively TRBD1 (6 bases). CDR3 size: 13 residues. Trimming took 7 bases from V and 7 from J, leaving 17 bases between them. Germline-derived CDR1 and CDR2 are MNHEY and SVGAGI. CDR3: CASNPGQPFEQYF. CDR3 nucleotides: TGTGCCAGCAACCCGGGACAACCTTTTGAGCAGTACTTC.

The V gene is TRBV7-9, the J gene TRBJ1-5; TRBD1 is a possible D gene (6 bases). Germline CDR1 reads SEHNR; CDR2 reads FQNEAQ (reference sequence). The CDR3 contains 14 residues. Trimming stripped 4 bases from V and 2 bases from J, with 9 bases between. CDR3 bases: TGTGCCAGCAGCTCCCGGACAGGCAATCAGCCCCAGCATTTT. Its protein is CASSSRTGNQPQHF.

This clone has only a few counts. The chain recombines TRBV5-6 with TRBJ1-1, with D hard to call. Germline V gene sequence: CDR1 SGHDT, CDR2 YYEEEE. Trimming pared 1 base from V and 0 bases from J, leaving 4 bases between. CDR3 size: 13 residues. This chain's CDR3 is CASSLTVNTEAFF. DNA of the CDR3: TGTGCCAGCAGCTTGACAGTGAACACTGAAGCTTTCTTT. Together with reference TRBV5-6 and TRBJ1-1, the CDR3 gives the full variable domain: DAGVTQSPTHLIKTRGQQVTLRCSPKSGHDTVSWYQQALGQGPQFIFQYYEEEERQRGNFPDRFSGHQFPNYSSELNVNALLLGDSALYLCASSLTVNTEAFFGQGTRLTVV.

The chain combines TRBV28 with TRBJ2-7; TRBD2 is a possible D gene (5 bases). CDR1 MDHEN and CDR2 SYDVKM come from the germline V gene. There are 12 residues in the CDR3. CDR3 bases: TGTGTAGTGGGAGATTCGACCTACGAGCAGTACTTC. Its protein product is CVVGDSTYEQYF.

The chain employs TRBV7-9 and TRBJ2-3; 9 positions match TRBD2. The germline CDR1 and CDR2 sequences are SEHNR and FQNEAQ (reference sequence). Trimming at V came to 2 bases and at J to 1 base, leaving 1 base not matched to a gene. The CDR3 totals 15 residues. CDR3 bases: TGTGCCAGCAGCTTACTAGCGGGGCGCACAGATACGCAGTATTTT. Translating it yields CASSLLAGRTDTQYF. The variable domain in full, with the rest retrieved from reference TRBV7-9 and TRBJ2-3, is DTGVSQNPRHKITKRGQNVTFRCDPISEHNRLYWYRQTLGQGPEFLTYFQNEAQLEKSRLLSDRFSAERPKGSFSTLEIQRTEQGDSAMYLCASSLLAGRTDTQYFGPGTRLTVL.

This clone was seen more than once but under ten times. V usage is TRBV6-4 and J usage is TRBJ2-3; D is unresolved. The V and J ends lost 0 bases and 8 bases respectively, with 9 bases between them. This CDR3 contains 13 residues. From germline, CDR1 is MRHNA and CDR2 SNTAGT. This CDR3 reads CASSDSSRSTQYF. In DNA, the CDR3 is TGTGCCAGCAGTGACTCGTCTAGATCTACGCAGTATTTT.

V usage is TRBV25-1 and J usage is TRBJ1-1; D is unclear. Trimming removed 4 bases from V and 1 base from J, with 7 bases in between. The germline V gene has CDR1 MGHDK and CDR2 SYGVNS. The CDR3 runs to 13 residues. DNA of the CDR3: TGTGCCAGCAGTGTCACAGCGAACACTGAAGCTTTCTTT. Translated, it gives CASSVTANTEAFF.

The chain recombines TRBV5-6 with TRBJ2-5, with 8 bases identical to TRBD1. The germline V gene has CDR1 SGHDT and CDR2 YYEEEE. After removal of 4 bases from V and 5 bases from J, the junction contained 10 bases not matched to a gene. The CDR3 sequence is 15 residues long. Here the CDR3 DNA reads TGTGCCAGCAGCCGATTGACAGGGGCCGGGGAGACCCAGTACTTC. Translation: CASSRLTGAGETQYF.

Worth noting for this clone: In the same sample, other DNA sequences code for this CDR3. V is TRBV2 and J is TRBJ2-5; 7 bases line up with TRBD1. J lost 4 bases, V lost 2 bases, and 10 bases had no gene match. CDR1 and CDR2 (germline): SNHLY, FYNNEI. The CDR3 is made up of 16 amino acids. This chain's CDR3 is CASSERSRAGGETQYF. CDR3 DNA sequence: TGTGCCAGCAGTGAAAGGAGTAGGGCAGGGGGAGAGACCCAGTACTTC.

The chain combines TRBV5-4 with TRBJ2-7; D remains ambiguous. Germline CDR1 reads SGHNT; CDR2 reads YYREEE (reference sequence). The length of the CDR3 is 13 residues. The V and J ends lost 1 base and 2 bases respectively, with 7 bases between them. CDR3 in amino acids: CASSLPQAYEQYF. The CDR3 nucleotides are TGTGCCAGCAGCTTGCCGCAGGCCTACGAGCAGTACTTC.

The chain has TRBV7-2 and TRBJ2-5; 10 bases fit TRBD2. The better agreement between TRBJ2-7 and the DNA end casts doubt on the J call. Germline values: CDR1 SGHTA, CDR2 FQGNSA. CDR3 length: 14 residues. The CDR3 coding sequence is TGTGCCAGCAGCTCGCTAGCGGGGGCCTACGAGCAGTACTTC. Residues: CASSSLAGAYEQYF.

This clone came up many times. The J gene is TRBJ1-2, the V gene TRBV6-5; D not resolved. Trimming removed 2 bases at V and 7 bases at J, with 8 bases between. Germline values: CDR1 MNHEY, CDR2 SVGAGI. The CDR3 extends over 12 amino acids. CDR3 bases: TGTGCCAGCAGTTACGAGGGTCGTGGCTACACCTTC. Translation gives CASSYEGRGYTF.

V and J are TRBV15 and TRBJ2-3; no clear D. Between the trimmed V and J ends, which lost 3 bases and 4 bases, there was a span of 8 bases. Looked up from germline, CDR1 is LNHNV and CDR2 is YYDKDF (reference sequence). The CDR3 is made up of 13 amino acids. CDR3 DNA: TGTGCCACCAGCAGCCCCCCCGCAGATACGCAGTATTTT. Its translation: CATSSPPADTQYF.

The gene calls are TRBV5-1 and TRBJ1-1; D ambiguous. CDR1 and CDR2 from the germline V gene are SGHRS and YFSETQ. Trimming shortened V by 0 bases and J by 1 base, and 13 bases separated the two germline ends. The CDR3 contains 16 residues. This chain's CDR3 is CASSLAGMGQNTEAFF. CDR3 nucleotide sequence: TGCGCCAGCAGCTTGGCCGGTATGGGCCAGAACACTGAAGCTTTCTTT.

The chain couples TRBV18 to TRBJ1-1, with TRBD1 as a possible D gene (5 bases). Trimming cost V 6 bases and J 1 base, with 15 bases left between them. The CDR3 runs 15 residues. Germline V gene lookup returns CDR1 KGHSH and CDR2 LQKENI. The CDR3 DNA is TGTGCCAGCTCGCCCAGGGCGCAGAGGAACACTGAAGCTTTCTTT. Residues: CASSPRAQRNTEAFF.

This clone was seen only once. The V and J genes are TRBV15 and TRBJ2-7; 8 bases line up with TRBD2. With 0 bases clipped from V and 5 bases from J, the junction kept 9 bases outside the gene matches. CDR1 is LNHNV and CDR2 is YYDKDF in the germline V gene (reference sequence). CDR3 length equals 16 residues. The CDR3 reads CATSRELGREVDEQYF. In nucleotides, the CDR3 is TGTGCCACCAGCAGAGAACTTGGGCGGGAGGTAGACGAGCAGTACTTC.

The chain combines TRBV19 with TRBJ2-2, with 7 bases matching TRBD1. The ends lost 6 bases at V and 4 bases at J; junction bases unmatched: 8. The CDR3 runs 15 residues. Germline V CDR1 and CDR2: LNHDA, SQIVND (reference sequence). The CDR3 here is CASRLDRDSTGELFF. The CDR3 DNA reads TGTGCCAGTAGACTCGACAGGGACAGCACCGGGGAGCTGTTTTTT.